Below are 24 T cell receptor beta chains sequenced from a single sample in a study of CD8 T cells in ankylosing spondylitis. MiXCR, run by TCRdb on the 5' RACE reads, gives a single entry per CDR3 protein. The sample includes about 5,700 distinct CDR3 sequences, about 2% of them seen just once. Sequencing input: blood, either unsorted or a sorted T cell fraction (not recorded which). These receptor sequences come from a male donor with ankylosing spondylitis or in good health (not recorded which).

This clonotype was recorded at least ten times. This chain links TRBV9 with TRBJ2-1; D perhaps matches TRBD2 (5 bases). With 2 bases removed from V and 0 bases from J, the gap between germline ends came to 9 bases. CDR1 is SGDLS and CDR2 is YYNGEE in the germline V gene. The CDR3 runs to 15 residues. CDR3 region: CASSVGGPSYNEQFF. CDR3 nucleotide sequence: TGTGCCAGCAGCGTGGGCGGGCCCTCCTACAATGAGCAGTTCTTC.

This clonotype was counted many times. J is TRBJ2-6 and V is TRBV9, with D unclear. This CDR3 has 15 amino acids. In germline, CDR1 is SGDLS, CDR2 YYNGEE. V gave up 0 bases and J gave up 0 bases, with 4 bases separating them. The chain's CDR3 is CASSVGVSGANVLTF. The CDR3 nucleotides are TGTGCCAGCAGCGTAGGGGTCTCTGGGGCCAACGTCCTGACTTTC.

Many counts were recorded for this clonotype. The chain couples TRBV9 to TRBJ2-2; 10 nucleotides match TRBD2. Germline-derived CDR1 and CDR2 are SGDLS and YYNGEE. J was trimmed by 7 bases and V by 2 bases; bases with no gene match: 8. This CDR3 region has 16 residues. Here the CDR3 DNA reads TGTGCCAGCAGCGTCAGAGCGGGAGGGCCTGTCGGGGAGCTGTTTTTT. This gives the protein CASSVRAGGPVGELFF. Looking up the rest from reference TRBV9 and TRBJ2-2 gives the full variable domain: DSGVTQTPKHLITATGQRVTLRCSPRSGDLSVYWYQQSLDQGLQFLIQYYNGEERAKGNILERFSAQQFPDLHSELNLSSLELGDSALYFCASSVRAGGPVGELFFGEGSRLTVL.

This clonotype was counted ten times or more. The V call is TRBV9, the J call TRBJ1-2; no reliable D call. Trimming took 0 bases from V and 4 from J, leaving 10 bases between them. Germline V gives CDR1 SGDLS, CDR2 YYNGEE. This CDR3 spans 14 amino acids. This chain's CDR3 is CASSVVEEPYGYTF. DNA for the CDR3: TGTGCCAGCAGCGTAGTTGAGGAACCCTATGGCTACACCTTC.

This clonotype was seen many times. The chain has TRBV9 and TRBJ2-1; D assignment may be TRBD1 or TRBD2 (5 bases each). V was trimmed by 3 bases and J by 10 bases, leaving 8 bases between them. CDR3 length equals 11 residues. The V gene's germline CDR1 is SGDLS and CDR2 YYNGEE. In DNA form, the CDR3 reads TGTGCCAGCAGCGAAGGGACGGAGCAGTTCTTC. It encodes CASSEGTEQFF.

This clonotype was detected ten times or more. V gene TRBV9 combines with J gene TRBJ2-7, with 9 bases identical to TRBD2. V gave up 0 bases and J gave up 0 bases; unmatched junction bases: 4. The CDR3 runs 16 residues. Germline V CDR1 and CDR2: SGDLS, YYNGEE. In DNA form, the CDR3 reads TGTGCCAGCAGCGTAGAGACTAGCGGTAGCTCCTACGAGCAGTACTTC. Translating gives CASSVETSGSSYEQYF. Combining the CDR3 with reference TRBV9 and TRBJ2-7 gives the whole variable domain DSGVTQTPKHLITATGQRVTLRCSPRSGDLSVYWYQQSLDQGLQFLIQYYNGEERAKGNILERFSAQQFPDLHSELNLSSLELGDSALYFCASSVETSGSSYEQYFGPGTRLTVT.

This clonotype has a count of ten or more. CDR3 region: CASSVGGGRAVDEQFF. The DNA for the CDR3 is TGTGCCAGCAGCGTAGGAGGCGGGAGGGCCGTCGATGAGCAGTTCTTC. The chain combines TRBV9 with TRBJ2-1; TRBD2 agrees at 9 bases. The CDR3 totals 16 residues. Germline V lookup: CDR1 SGDLS, CDR2 YYNGEE. V shed 0 bases, J shed 8 bases, and the junction held 9 bases outside the gene matches.

This clonotype was picked up many times. The CDR3 sequence is CASSVDSGGGNFHYGYTF. The CDR3 nucleotides are TGTGCCAGCAGCGTAGACTCTGGAGGGGGTAATTTTCACTATGGCTACACCTTC. The V call is TRBV9, the J call TRBJ1-2; the D gene is possibly TRBD1 (6 bases). The length of the CDR3 is 18 residues. V was shortened by 0 bases and J by 3 bases, with 21 bases between the two germline ends. CDR1 and CDR2 from the germline V gene are SGDLS and YYNGEE.

By share, this clonotype counts as medium-sized (0.01 to 0.1%). The chain combines TRBV9 with TRBJ2-3, with 11 bases matching TRBD1. This CDR3 is built from 16 residues. Germline-derived CDR1 and CDR2 are SGDLS and YYNGEE. Trimming cost V 1 base and J 6 bases; bases outside gene matches: 7. CDR3: CASSVLDGQGADTQYF. The CDR3, as DNA: TGTGCCAGCAGCGTACTTGACGGACAGGGGGCGGATACGCAGTATTTT.

This clonotype was observed at least ten times. The chain joins TRBV9 to TRBJ2-7; D is undetermined. Per germline, CDR1 SGDLS and CDR2 YYNGEE. V dropped 0 bases and J dropped 5 bases, with 18 bases sitting between them. CDR3 length: 16 residues. CDR3 nucleotide sequence: TGTGCCAGCAGCGTAGAGGACGGAGCTCCGGCCAACGAGCAGTACTTC. Residues: CASSVEDGAPANEQYF.

Ten or more counts support this clonotype. The genes are TRBV9 and TRBJ2-1; 11 bases agree with TRBD1. After removal of 3 bases from V and 3 bases from J, the junction contained 5 bases not matched to a gene. The germline V gene encodes CDR1 SGDLS and CDR2 YYNGEE. CDR3 length: 16 residues. The CDR3 nucleotides read TGTGCCAGCAGCGAGTCCGGGACAGGGGGCTACAATGAGCAGTTCTTC. It codes for CASSESGTGGYNEQFF.

This clonotype occurred many times. The J gene is TRBJ2-7, the V gene TRBV9; tentative D call: TRBD2 (6 bases). Germline V gives CDR1 SGDLS, CDR2 YYNGEE. V lost 0 bases and J lost 6, with 16 bases in between. CDR3 length equals 15 residues. The CDR3 DNA follows: TGTGCCAGCAGCGTAGGGAGGGGATCCGTGTTCGAGCAGTACTTC. This codes for CASSVGRGSVFEQYF. The full variable domain, with the rest looked up from reference TRBV9 and TRBJ2-7, is DSGVTQTPKHLITATGQRVTLRCSPRSGDLSVYWYQQSLDQGLQFLIQYYNGEERAKGNILERFSAQQFPDLHSELNLSSLELGDSALYFCASSVGRGSVFEQYFGPGTRLTVT.

This clonotype was picked up many times. The chain employs TRBV9 and TRBJ2-3, with D perhaps TRBD2 (5 bases). With 0 bases removed from V and 8 bases from J, the gap between germline ends came to 7 bases. Germline V CDR1 and CDR2: SGDLS, YYNGEE. CDR3 length: 12 residues. The CDR3 nucleotides are TGTGCCAGCAGCGTAGGGGAGAGTACGCAGTATTTT. This translates into CASSVGESTQYF.

At least ten counts were recorded for this clonotype. The chain joins TRBV9 to TRBJ2-7; 13 positions match TRBD2. J was trimmed by 4 bases and V by 4 bases; bases with no gene match: 8. CDR1 is SGDLS, CDR2 YYNGEE, per germline. This CDR3 is 16 amino acids long. CDR3 coding DNA: TGTGCCAGCAGCCCCCGGACTAGCGGGAGTCATTACGAGCAGTACTTC. Translated: CASSPRTSGSHYEQYF. The complete variable domain, with remaining parts taken from reference TRBV9 and TRBJ2-7, reads DSGVTQTPKHLITATGQRVTLRCSPRSGDLSVYWYQQSLDQGLQFLIQYYNGEERAKGNILERFSAQQFPDLHSELNLSSLELGDSALYFCASSPRTSGSHYEQYFGPGTRLTVT.

In its sample, this clonotype is medium-sized. This rearrangement joins TRBV9 to TRBJ2-7, with D hard to call. The germline V gene has CDR1 SGDLS and CDR2 YYNGEE. The CDR3 spans 13 residues. Trimming removed 0 bases at V and 0 bases at J, with 4 bases between. The CDR3 DNA reads as TGTGCCAGCAGCGTAGTCCCCTCCTACGAGCAGTACTTC. Protein sequence: CASSVVPSYEQYF.

This clonotype was picked up many times. The rearrangement joins TRBV9 to TRBJ2-7; 9 positions match TRBD2. Trimming took 4 bases from V and 5 from J; bases not matched to a gene: 10. The germline V gene encodes CDR1 SGDLS and CDR2 YYNGEE. This CDR3 spans 15 amino acids. CDR3: CASSLLAGDPNEQYF. CDR3 in DNA: TGTGCCAGCAGCTTGTTAGCGGGAGACCCCAACGAGCAGTACTTC.

The chain combines TRBV9 with TRBJ2-7; D tentatively reads TRBD1 or TRBD2 (5 bases each). CDR1 and CDR2 (germline): SGDLS, YYNGEE. Trimming took off 0 bases at V and 0 bases at J, with 10 bases between the two ends. The CDR3 runs 15 residues. CDR3 region: CASSVEAGSSYEQYF. DNA for the CDR3: TGTGCCAGCAGCGTAGAAGCAGGGAGCTCCTACGAGCAGTACTTC.

This clonotype has ten or more counts. The chain is built from TRBV9 and TRBJ2-7; 9 nucleotides agree with TRBD2. Germline V gene data show CDR1 as SGDLS and CDR2 as YYNGEE. V dropped 0 bases and J dropped 3; count of bases not matched to a gene: 7. This CDR3 contains 16 residues. CDR3 protein: CASSVAGTSSFYEQYF. CDR3 sequence (DNA): TGTGCCAGCAGCGTAGCGGGGACTAGCAGCTTCTACGAGCAGTACTTC.

There are many counts of this clonotype. This chain connects TRBV9 to TRBJ2-3; unclear D gene. Trimming left V 0 bases short and J 2 bases short, with 13 bases between. Germline V gene sequence: CDR1 SGDLS, CDR2 YYNGEE. This CDR3 spans 16 amino acids. CDR3 sequence (DNA): TGTGCCAGCAGCGTAGACCCGTCTGGGATCACAGATACGCAGTATTTT. Residues: CASSVDPSGITDTQYF.

This clonotype was seen ten or more times. The chain combines TRBV9 with TRBJ2-3; D call uncertain. The CDR3 extends over 12 amino acids. V gave up 1 base and J gave up 6 bases, with 6 bases separating them. Germline lookup yields CDR1 SGDLS and CDR2 YYNGEE. The CDR3, as DNA: TGTGCCAGCAGCGTACCCGGCGATACGCAGTATTTT. This translates into CASSVPGDTQYF.

This clonotype was counted ten times or more. The rearrangement uses TRBV9 and TRBJ2-2, with D perhaps TRBD2 (7 bases). Germline CDR1 SGDLS, CDR2 YYNGEE. The CDR3 is 14 amino acids. V dropped 0 bases and J dropped 6 bases, with 9 bases sitting between them. In nucleotides, the CDR3 is TGTGCCAGCAGCGTAGGAGGGGGGGCCGGGGAGCTGTTTTTT. This sequence encodes CASSVGGGAGELFF. Full variable domain (rest looked up from reference TRBV9 and TRBJ2-2): DSGVTQTPKHLITATGQRVTLRCSPRSGDLSVYWYQQSLDQGLQFLIQYYNGEERAKGNILERFSAQQFPDLHSELNLSSLELGDSALYFCASSVGGGAGELFFGEGSRLTVL.

This clonotype is medium-sized (0.01 to 0.1%) within its sample. The chain employs TRBV9 and TRBJ2-1; 8 bases line up with TRBD1. The CDR3 length is 15 residues. Germline values: CDR1 SGDLS, CDR2 YYNGEE. J lost 3 bases, V lost 0 bases, and 2 bases had no gene match. CDR3 residues: CASSVEGTGYNEQFF. The CDR3 DNA reads TGTGCCAGCAGCGTAGAAGGGACAGGCTACAATGAGCAGTTCTTC. The full variable domain, with the rest looked up from reference TRBV9 and TRBJ2-1, is DSGVTQTPKHLITATGQRVTLRCSPRSGDLSVYWYQQSLDQGLQFLIQYYNGEERAKGNILERFSAQQFPDLHSELNLSSLELGDSALYFCASSVEGTGYNEQFFGPGTRLTVL.

This clonotype was observed many times. DNA for the CDR3: TGTGCCAGCAGCGTTTTCGCGGGGATACAAGAGACCCAGTACTTC. Its protein is CASSVFAGIQETQYF. The chain recombines TRBV9 with TRBJ2-5, with D possibly TRBD2 on 6 matching bases. Germline V gives CDR1 SGDLS, CDR2 YYNGEE. Trimming shortened V by 2 bases and J by 2 bases, and 13 bases separated the two germline ends. The CDR3 length is 15 residues.

In its sample, this clonotype is medium-sized. V gene TRBV9 combines with J gene TRBJ1-1, with unresolved D. Germline V gene lookup returns CDR1 SGDLS and CDR2 YYNGEE. V dropped 4 bases and J dropped 0 bases, with 7 bases sitting between them. The CDR3 is made up of 13 amino acids. The CDR3 sequence: CASSLNLNTEAFF. The CDR3, as DNA: TGTGCCAGCAGCTTAAACTTGAACACTGAAGCTTTCTTT.